This T cell receptor (beta chain) comes out of a study of Ad26.COV2.S vaccination and SARS-CoV-2 variants. The V end was cut by 4 bases, the J end by 1 base, with 11 bases between. In germline, CDR1 is KGHSH, CDR2 LQKENI. The CDR3 covers 15 residues. The table came from immunoSEQ multiplex PCR; TCRdb's copy has only in-frame clones and leaves some out. The profile covers hundreds of thousands of clones, with roughly nine tenths appearing a single time and 1.5% taken by the ten largest. This clone appeared a few times. As for treatment: roughly 18 received Ad26.COV2.S at low or high dose, single or two shots; roughly 5 received placebo; per-sample allocation not given. Collection of the samples took place on day 63 after the first injection of vaccine or placebo.

The gene calls are TRBV18 and TRBJ1-5, with unresolved D. The sequence came from a person between 18 and 60 years old who received the Ad26.COV2.S COVID-19 vaccine or a placebo. Sequenced material: peripheral blood, taken in a trial of Ad26.COV2.S vaccine versus placebo. CDR3 bases: TGTGCCAGCTCACAGGAGGCGGTGAGCAATCAGCCCCAGCATTTT. Translating it yields CASSQEAVSNQPQHF.